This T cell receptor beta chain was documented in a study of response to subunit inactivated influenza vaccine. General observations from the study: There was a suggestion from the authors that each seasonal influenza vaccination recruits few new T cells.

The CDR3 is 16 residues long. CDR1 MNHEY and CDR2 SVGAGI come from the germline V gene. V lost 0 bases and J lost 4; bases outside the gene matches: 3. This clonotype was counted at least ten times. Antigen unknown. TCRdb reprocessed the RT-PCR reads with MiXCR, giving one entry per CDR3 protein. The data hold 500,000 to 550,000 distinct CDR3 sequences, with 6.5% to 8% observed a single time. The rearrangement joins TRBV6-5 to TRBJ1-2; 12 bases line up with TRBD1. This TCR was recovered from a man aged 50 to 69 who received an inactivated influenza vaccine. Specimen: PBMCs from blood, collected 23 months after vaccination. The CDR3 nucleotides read TGTGCCAGCAGTTACTCTGCGGGACAGGGGGCCTATGGCTACACCTTC. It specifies CASSYSAGQGAYGYTF.